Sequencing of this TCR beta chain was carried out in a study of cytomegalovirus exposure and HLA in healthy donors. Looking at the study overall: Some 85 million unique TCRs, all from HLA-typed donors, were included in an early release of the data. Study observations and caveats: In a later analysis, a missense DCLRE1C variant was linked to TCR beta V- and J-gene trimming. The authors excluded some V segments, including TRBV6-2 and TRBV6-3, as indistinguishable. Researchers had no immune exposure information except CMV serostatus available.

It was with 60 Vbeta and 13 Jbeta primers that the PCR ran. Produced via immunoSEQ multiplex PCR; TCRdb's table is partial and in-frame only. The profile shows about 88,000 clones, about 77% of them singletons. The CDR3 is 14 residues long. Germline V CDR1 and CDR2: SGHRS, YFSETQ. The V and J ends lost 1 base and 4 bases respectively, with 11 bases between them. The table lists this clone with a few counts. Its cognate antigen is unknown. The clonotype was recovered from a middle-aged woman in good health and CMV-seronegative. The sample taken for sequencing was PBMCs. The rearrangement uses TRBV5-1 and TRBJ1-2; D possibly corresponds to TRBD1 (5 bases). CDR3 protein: CASSLSIQGYGYTF. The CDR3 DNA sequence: TGCGCCAGCAGCTTGAGCATCCAGGGCTATGGCTACACCTTC.